The 28 T cell receptor beta chains below were found in one sample sequenced in a study of T cells in Graves' hyperthyroidism and ophthalmopathy. RNA transcripts yielded amplified TCR beta CDR3 regions. The TCR CDR3 first-round RT-PCR relied on the HTBI primer set. Each CDR3 protein gets one entry after TCRdb re-called the multiplex PCR reads with MiXCR. The repertoire holds fewer than 900,000 distinct CDR3 sequences, around a sixth seen once, with about a sixth in the top ten. Sequencing was done on a sample of blood. These receptors were collected from a woman aged 45-65 years with Graves' hyperthyroidism that later progressed to Graves' ophthalmopathy.

The rearrangement links TRBV5-1 to TRBJ2-7; tentatively, D is TRBD1 (5 bases). The germline gives CDR1 SGHRS, CDR2 YFSETQ. The CDR3 length is 14 residues. Trimming left V 4 bases short and J 7 bases short, with 18 bases between. The CDR3 coding sequence is TGCGCCAGCAGCCTGCTCTGGGGCTCCGAAGAGCAGTACTTC. It yields the protein CASSLLWGSEEQYF.

Many counts were recorded for this clonotype. This chain joins TRBV20-1 and TRBJ2-3, with 10 bases fitting TRBD2. The CDR3 spans 15 residues. CDR1 and CDR2 from the germline V gene are DFQATT and SNEGSKA (reference sequence). V trimming: 6 bases; J trimming: 1 base; junction bases outside the gene matches: 7. CDR3 loop: CSAISGGLRTDTQYF. The CDR3 coding sequence is TGCAGTGCCATTAGCGGGGGGCTTCGCACAGATACGCAGTATTTT.

This chain connects TRBV4-1 to TRBJ2-1, with a possible D match to TRBD2 (6 bases). Trimming left V 5 bases short and J 0 bases short, with 14 bases between. This CDR3 contains 16 residues. Germline V lookup: CDR1 MGHRA, CDR2 YSYEKL. CDR3 residues: CASSKVAGFSYNEQFF. In DNA, the CDR3 is TGCGCCAGCAGCAAAGTCGCGGGGTTCTCCTACAATGAGCAGTTCTTC.

This clonotype came up a few times. This sequence joins TRBV9 and TRBJ2-1; 7 nucleotides match TRBD2. The CDR3 extends over 17 amino acids. V was clipped by 0 bases and J by 2 bases; unmatched bases: 8. CDR1 SGDLS and CDR2 YYNGEE come from the germline V gene. In nucleotides, the CDR3 is TGTGCCAGCAGCGTAGCGGCCCAGCGGGGTGCCTACAATGAGCAGTTCTTC. This translates into CASSVAAQRGAYNEQFF.

In this sample, this clonotype turned up many times. This sequence joins TRBV5-5 and TRBJ2-3, with unresolved D. The CDR3 contains 14 residues. CDR1 and CDR2 (germline): SGHKS, YYEKEE (reference sequence). Trimming left V 5 bases short and J 3 bases short, with 13 bases between. This chain's CDR3 is CASRTRVGTDTQYF. Written as DNA, the CDR3 is TGTGCCAGCAGAACTCGGGTCGGGACAGATACGCAGTATTTT.

There are many counts of this clonotype. In DNA form, the CDR3 reads TGTGCCAGCTCATCCTCGGAGGTAAGGGGCAACACTGAAGCTTTCTTT. This sequence encodes CASSSSEVRGNTEAFF. This chain uses TRBV18 with TRBJ1-1; TRBD1 might be the D (5 bases). This CDR3 is 16 amino acids long. Trimming stripped 5 bases from V and 2 bases from J, with 18 bases between. Germline V gene sequence: CDR1 KGHSH, CDR2 LQKENI.

The rearrangement uses TRBV14 and TRBJ1-2, with a weak D call TRBD1 (6 bases). Trimming removed 3 bases from V and 4 bases from J, with 24 bases in between. CDR3 size: 18 residues. Looked up from germline, CDR1 is SGHDN and CDR2 is FVKESK. For the CDR3, the DNA is TGTGCCAGCAGCCACAACCTCCGAGTGGGGGCGCAGAGCTATGGCTACACCTTC. Translating gives CASSHNLRVGAQSYGYTF.

A few counts support this clonotype. V is TRBV27 and J is TRBJ1-5; D is undetermined. The CDR3 has 15 residues. Per germline, CDR1 MNHEY and CDR2 SMNVEV (reference sequence). V lost 5 bases and J lost 0, with 11 bases in between. For the CDR3, the DNA is TGTGCCAGCAGTCTAGAGTTTGGTAGCAATCAGCCCCAGCATTTT. It translates to CASSLEFGSNQPQHF.

This clonotype was found a few times. The J gene is TRBJ2-2, the V gene TRBV11-2, with a weak D call TRBD1 (6 bases). Between the trimmed V and J ends, which lost 2 bases and 7 bases, there was a span of 20 bases. In germline, CDR1 is SGHAT, CDR2 FQNNGV. This CDR3 has 17 amino acids. CDR3 sequence reads: CASSLKLPGQGNGELFF. The CDR3 region has the DNA TGTGCCAGCAGCTTAAAACTTCCGGGACAAGGGAACGGGGAGCTGTTTTTT. The whole variable domain, remainder taken from reference TRBV11-2 and TRBJ2-2, is EAGVAQSPRYKIIEKRQSVAFWCNPISGHATLYWYQQILGQGPKLLIQFQNNGVVDDSQLPKDRFSAERLKGVDSTLKIQPAKLEDSAVYLCASSLKLPGQGNGELFFGEGSRLTVL.

At least ten counts were recorded for this clonotype. V and J are TRBV7-9 and TRBJ2-2; D is undetermined. The CDR3 loop spans 14 amino acids. Germline V gives CDR1 SEHNR, CDR2 FQNEAQ (reference sequence). Trimming cost V 3 bases and J 5 bases, with 10 bases left between them. This CDR3 is CASSFLGYTGELFF. CDR3 nucleotide sequence: TGTGCCAGCAGCTTTCTCGGGTATACCGGGGAGCTGTTTTTT.

This chain links TRBV9 with TRBJ2-7; TRBD1 or TRBD2 may be the D gene (5 bases each). V was trimmed by 1 base and J by 2 bases, leaving 13 bases between them. Germline V gives CDR1 SGDLS, CDR2 YYNGEE. The CDR3 is 15 residues long. Here the CDR3 DNA reads TGTGCCAGCAGCGTAACCGGGACGGTGGCCTACGAGCAGTACTTC. This sequence encodes CASSVTGTVAYEQYF.

This rearrangement joins TRBV6-2 or TRBV6-3 to TRBJ1-5; TRBD1 agrees at 9 bases. Germline V gives CDR1 MNHEY, CDR2 SVGEGT. The CDR3 has 15 amino acids. J was trimmed by 7 bases and V by 2 bases; bases with no gene match: 6. The CDR3 DNA sequence: TGTGCCAGCAGTTACACGACAGGGGGTTACCAGCCCCAGCATTTT. Its translation: CASSYTTGGYQPQHF.

The chain has TRBV11-3 and TRBJ2-3; 10 positions agree with TRBD2. The junction had 4 bases not matched to a gene; V was cut back by 4 bases and J by 3 bases. In germline, CDR1 is SGHNT, CDR2 YENEEA. This CDR3 contains 15 residues. CDR3 DNA sequence: TGTGCCAGCAGCTCTACTAGCGGGGCGACAGATACGCAGTATTTT. Translating it yields CASSSTSGATDTQYF.

In its sample, this clonotype was seen many times. The chain links TRBV3-1 to TRBJ2-7; D call uncertain. Germline CDR1 and CDR2: LGHDT and YNNKEL (reference sequence). The V end lost 4 bases, the J end lost 5 bases, and 15 bases lay between the germline ends. This CDR3 is built from 14 residues. The CDR3 bases are TGTGCCAGCAGCCCCGGGCTCGCTAACGACGAGCAGTACTTC. It translates to CASSPGLANDEQYF.

The CDR3 loop is CSARDLGGAGANVLTF. Written as DNA, the CDR3 is TGCAGTGCTAGAGATCTCGGGGGGGCGGGGGCCAACGTCCTGACTTTC. V is TRBV20-1 and J is TRBJ2-6, with 8 positions matching TRBD2. This CDR3 has 16 residues. Germline V gene data show CDR1 as DFQATT and CDR2 as SNEGSKA (reference sequence). V shed 0 bases, J shed 4 bases, and the junction held 5 bases outside the gene matches.

Ten or more counts support this clonotype. The V call is TRBV14, the J call TRBJ2-5; a possible D gene is TRBD1 (5 bases). The V end was cut by 3 bases, the J end by 5 bases, with 16 bases between. The length of the CDR3 is 15 residues. Germline CDR1 and CDR2: SGHDN and FVKESK. CDR3: CASSHRQGPEETQYF. DNA for the CDR3: TGTGCCAGCAGCCATCGTCAGGGTCCGGAGGAGACCCAGTACTTC.

J is TRBJ1-1 and V is TRBV4-1; D gene unclear. The V end lost 3 bases, the J end lost 1 base, and 12 bases lay between the germline ends. This CDR3 spans 15 amino acids. Looked up from germline, CDR1 is MGHRA and CDR2 is YSYEKL. The CDR3 DNA follows: TGCGCCAGCAGCCACAGGAAGGGTGGGAACACTGAAGCTTTCTTT. Translated: CASSHRKGGNTEAFF.

In its sample, this clonotype was seen many times. The genes are TRBV12-5 and TRBJ1-1; unclear D gene. The CDR3 runs 14 residues. Germline-derived CDR1 and CDR2 are LGHNT and FRNRAP. V lost 0 bases, J lost 1 base, and 6 bases lay in between. The CDR3 here is CASGLVQKNTEAFF. The CDR3 DNA reads TGTGCTAGTGGTTTGGTACAGAAGAACACTGAAGCTTTCTTT.

This sequence joins TRBV2 and TRBJ2-5; the D is unclear. The CDR3 covers 11 residues. Germline CDR1 reads SNHLY; CDR2 reads FYNNEI. V lost 7 bases to trimming and J lost 4 bases, with 7 bases between them. The CDR3 sequence is CASKSLETQYF. The CDR3 coding sequence is TGTGCCAGCAAATCTCTAGAGACCCAGTACTTC.

This clonotype was detected ten times or more. The V and J genes are TRBV12-3 or TRBV12-4 and TRBJ1-6; D may be TRBD1 (6 bases). The CDR3 totals 14 residues. The V gene lost 7 bases and the J gene lost 6 bases, with 13 bases spanning the gap. The CDR3 reads CASTLQGTNSPLHF. CDR3 nucleotide sequence: TGTGCCAGCACCCTACAGGGTACTAATTCACCCCTCCACTTT.

This clonotype has more than one count but fewer than ten. This chain joins TRBV10-3 and TRBJ1-2, with D unresolved. The CDR3 is 14 residues long. The germline V and J ends were trimmed by 3 bases and 1 base, with 9 bases remaining between them. Per germline, CDR1 ENHRY and CDR2 SYGVKD. The CDR3 sequence: CAISDPTDNYGYTF. The CDR3 bases are TGTGCCATCAGTGATCCAACAGATAACTATGGCTACACCTTC.

The chain has TRBV15 and TRBJ2-7, with 9 bases identical to TRBD1. V dropped 1 base and J dropped 2; count of bases not matched to a gene: 3. Germline CDR1 is LNHNV and CDR2 is YYDKDF (reference sequence). The CDR3 contains 15 residues. The CDR3 DNA is TGTGCCACCAGCAGAGGAGGGACAGGGACCTACGAGCAGTACTTC. Protein product: CATSRGGTGTYEQYF.

This clonotype was counted only a few times. This chain joins TRBV20-1 and TRBJ2-1, with 9 bases aligning to TRBD2. Trimming cost V 3 bases and J 8 bases; bases outside gene matches: 11. This CDR3 is 15 amino acids long. Per the germline V gene, CDR1 is DFQATT and CDR2 is SNEGSKA (reference sequence). CDR3 nucleotides: TGCAGTGCTAGTCATGGCGGGGGGGCGAAGTATGAGCAGTTCTTC. Translating gives CSASHGGGAKYEQFF.

This clonotype was counted between two and nine times. The chain combines TRBV10-2 with TRBJ2-3; weak D call: TRBD2 (5 bases). The germline V and J ends were trimmed by 8 bases and 0 bases, with 18 bases remaining between them. CDR1 and CDR2 from the germline V gene are WSHSY and SAAADI. The CDR3 has 16 residues. The CDR3: CASYNTLWESTDTQYF. As DNA, the CDR3 is TGCGCCAGCTACAATACCCTGTGGGAGAGCACAGATACGCAGTATTTT.

This clonotype was seen at least ten times. The CDR3 coding sequence is TGTGCCAGCAGTTACGTGGGAACTGAAGCTTTCTTT. Translated, it gives CASSYVGTEAFF. The V call is TRBV6-1, the J call TRBJ1-1; D is ambiguous. The length of the CDR3 is 12 residues. From germline, CDR1 is MNHNS and CDR2 SASEGT. Between the trimmed V and J ends, which lost 5 bases and 5 bases, there was a span of 9 bases.

In this sample, this clonotype turned up many times. The V gene is TRBV20-1, the J gene TRBJ2-3; possibly TRBD1 for D (5 bases). V lost 1 base to trimming and J lost 2 bases, with 16 bases between them. CDR3 length equals 16 residues. In germline, CDR1 is DFQATT, CDR2 SNEGSKA (reference sequence). Here the CDR3 reads CSARGLLGVSTDTQYF. Here the CDR3 DNA reads TGCAGTGCTAGAGGGTTGTTAGGGGTCTCCACAGATACGCAGTATTTT.

This clonotype was found a few times. This chain links TRBV19 with TRBJ2-2; TRBD1 aligns across 9 bases. This CDR3 is built from 14 residues. Germline values: CDR1 LNHDA, CDR2 SQIVND (reference sequence). With V trimmed by 7 bases and J by 5 bases, 5 bases remained unmatched. This CDR3 is CASTRDRVTGELFF. CDR3 in DNA: TGTGCCAGTACCCGGGACAGGGTAACCGGGGAGCTGTTTTTT.

The genes are TRBV10-3 and TRBJ1-1; 9 nucleotides agree with TRBD1. Losses at the gene ends were 6 bases for V and 0 bases for J; bases not matched to a gene: 11. This CDR3 is 17 amino acids long. The germline gives CDR1 ENHRY, CDR2 SYGVKD. CDR3 protein: CAIRGDRGNPMNTEAFF. CDR3 in DNA: TGTGCCATCAGGGGAGACAGGGGGAACCCAATGAACACTGAAGCTTTCTTT.